Listed below are T cell receptor beta chains from one sample, sequenced in a study of T cell repertoires in cytomegalovirus infection. Each CDR3 protein is one row after TCRdb ran MiXCR on the reads. Among some 700,000 distinct CDR3 sequences listed, around a third were seen once. For these TCRs, the target antigens are not known. The sequences come from cultured PBMCs, collected from culture after CMV antigen stimulation. The source of these receptors is a human donor in good health (CMV status not recorded). Some clones in this sample may be carry-over from other donors' samples. Each CDR3 is given with its conserved first and last residue. Fields, in order: clone size, D gene, J gene, V gene, CDR3 protein, CDR3 DNA. A D gene is named only where the DNA matches it firmly. Clone sizes are given selectively: once, few, many, or a class where the clone is expanded.

>many|NA|TRBJ2-2|TRBV6-1
CASGRRQRHKEYNTGELFF
TGTGCCAGCGGCCGACGACAAAGACACAAAGAATATAACACCGGGGAGCTGTTTTTT
>NA|NA|TRBJ2-3|TRBV7-2
CGSRQKGLNTDTQYF
TGTGGCAGCAGACAAAAGGGGCTTAATACAGATACGCAGTATTTT
>few|NA|TRBJ1-5|TRBV7-9
CASSSFKGRLEQPQHF
TGTGCCAGCAGCTCCTTTAAGGGGCGGCTAGAACAGCCCCAGCATTTT
>NA|TRBD2|TRBJ2-7|TRBV4-1
CASSPRRGVEQYF
TGCGCCAGCAGCCCAAGACGGGGGGTCGAGCAGTACTTC
>NA|NA|TRBJ2-3|TRBV6-5
CASTNPGVPNTQYF
TGTGCCAGCACCAACCCGGGGGTTCCGAATACGCAGTATTTT
>NA|NA|TRBJ2-5|TRBV7-9
CASSLVQGLGETQYF
TGTGCCAGCAGCTTAGTGCAGGGATTGGGAGAGACCCAGTACTTC
>NA|NA|TRBJ1-1|TRBV10-3
CATREVYTEAFF
TGTGCCACCAGGGAGGTATACACTGAAGCTTTCTTT
>few|TRBD2|TRBJ2-7|TRBV7-2
CASSRVRTSRNSYEQYF
TGTGCCAGCAGCAGGGTGCGGACTAGCCGGAATAGCTACGAGCAGTACTTC
>NA|TRBD1|TRBJ2-7|TRBV4-3
CASSYTGTGGDEQYF
TGCGCCAGCAGTTACACCGGGACAGGGGGGGACGAGCAGTACTTC
>NA|TRBD2|TRBJ2-7|TRBV7-8
CASSLGTLAGEYEQYF
TGTGCCAGCAGCTTGGGGACCCTAGCGGGAGAATACGAGCAGTACTTC
>NA|TRBD1|TRBJ1-1|TRBV6-2/TRBV6-3
CASTIVTRTGLNTEAFF
TGTGCCAGCACCATAGTTACCAGGACAGGACTGAACACTGAAGCTTTCTTT
>NA|NA|TRBJ1-1|TRBV7-8
CASSLWAEGPEAFF
TGTGCCAGCAGCTTATGGGCAGAGGGACCTGAAGCTTTCTTT
>few|NA|TRBJ2-7|TRBV7-2
CASSFRDPAGEEQYF
TGTGCCAGCAGCTTCCGGGACCCCGCAGGGGAGGAGCAGTACTTC
>few|TRBD1|TRBJ2-7|TRBV19
CASSRGQAESYEQYF
TGTGCCAGTAGTAGAGGACAGGCGGAATCGTACGAGCAGTACTTC
>once|NA|TRBJ2-3|TRBV27
CASSPHGTDTQYF
TGTGCCAGCAGTCCGCACGGCACAGATACGCAGTATTTT
>few|NA|TRBJ2-5|TRBV12-3/TRBV12-4
CASREAIQETQYF
TGTGCCAGCAGGGAGGCTATCCAAGAGACCCAGTACTTC
>many|NA|TRBJ2-2|TRBV7-2
CASRHNQGNGELFF
TGTGCCAGCAGACATAATCAGGGTAACGGGGAGCTGTTTTTT
>many|NA|TRBJ1-1|TRBV7-2
CASSSQQGNTEAFF
TGTGCCAGCAGCTCGCAACAGGGGAACACTGAAGCTTTCTTT
>NA|NA|TRBJ1-1|TRBV7-9
CASSLSFDAGRNTEAFF
TGTGCCAGCAGCTTATCTTTCGATGCAGGGAGGAACACTGAAGCTTTCTTT
>many|TRBD2|TRBJ2-7|TRBV7-8
CASSTRDYRYEQYF
TGTGCCAGCAGCACCCGGGACTACCGCTACGAGCAGTACTTC
>few|NA|TRBJ2-1|TRBV7-9
CASSYPTGRNEQFF
TGTGCCAGCAGCTACCCGACAGGAAGGAATGAGCAGTTCTTC
>NA|TRBD2|TRBJ2-3|TRBV18
CASSESGSRDTQYF
TGTGCCAGCTCAGAGAGCGGGAGTAGGGATACGCAGTATTTT
>few|TRBD2|TRBJ2-3|TRBV20-1
CSARDGGLAAITDTQYF
TGCAGTGCTAGAGATGGGGGACTAGCGGCAATCACAGATACGCAGTATTTT
>few|NA|TRBJ1-2|TRBV7-2
CASSLRVSGGGYTF
TGTGCCAGCAGCTTAAGGGTGTCAGGTGGCGGCTACACCTTC
>few|NA|TRBJ2-7|TRBV7-8
CASSLGSVSYEQYF
TGTGCCAGCTCGTTAGGGTCGGTGTCCTACGAGCAGTACTTC
>few|TRBD1|TRBJ2-3|TRBV11-3
CASSPRQGATDTQYF
TGTGCCAGCAGCCCCCGACAGGGCGCAACAGATACGCAGTATTTT
>few|NA|TRBJ2-1|TRBV11-2
CASSPEYNEQFF
TGTGCCAGCAGCCCCGAGTACAATGAGCAGTTCTTC
>NA|NA|TRBJ2-7|TRBV4-3
CASSQVGAPRHGQYF
TGCGCCAGCAGCCAAGTGGGGGCCCCACGGCATGGGCAGTACTTC
>few|TRBD1|TRBJ2-2|TRBV6-6
CASIFDLGTGNTGELFF
TGTGCCAGCATATTCGATTTGGGGACAGGGAACACCGGGGAGCTGTTTTTT
>few|TRBD2|TRBJ2-1|TRBV6-1
CASSEVAGAPNEQFF
TGTGCCAGCAGTGAAGTAGCGGGGGCCCCAAATGAGCAGTTCTTC
>many|NA|TRBJ1-6|TRBV7-9
CASSPLQGFNSPLHF
TGTGCCAGCAGCCCCCTTCAGGGCTTTAATTCACCCCTCCACTTT
>few|NA|TRBJ2-1|TRBV12-3/TRBV12-4
CASLKEYYNEQFF
TGTGCCAGCCTAAAGGAATACTACAATGAGCAGTTCTTC
>NA|NA|TRBJ1-1|TRBV7-2
CASSRSRVAEAFF
TGTGCCAGCAGCCGTTCAAGGGTCGCTGAAGCTTTCTTT
>NA|NA|TRBJ1-2|TRBV28
CASSFDGATVWGYTF
TGTGCCAGCAGTTTCGATGGGGCCACCGTATGGGGCTACACCTTC
>NA|NA|TRBJ1-1|TRBV18
CASSSTGGPEAFF
TGTGCCAGCTCATCGACGGGGGGGCCTGAAGCTTTCTTT
>NA|NA|TRBJ1-1|TRBV27
CASSGWMNTEAFF
TGTGCCAGCAGTGGATGGATGAACACTGAAGCTTTCTTT
>many|TRBD2|TRBJ2-3|TRBV7-8
CASSPRNWLAGVADTQYF
TGTGCCAGCAGCCCAAGAAATTGGCTAGCGGGAGTGGCAGATACGCAGTATTTT
>few|NA|TRBJ2-1|TRBV20-1
CSASRPGLHNEQFF
TGCAGTGCTAGTCGTCCAGGTTTACACAATGAGCAGTTCTTC
>NA|TRBD2|TRBJ2-3|TRBV15
CATSRGGLAATDTQYF
TGTGCCACCAGCAGAGGTGGACTAGCGGCAACAGATACGCAGTATTTT
>few|NA|TRBJ2-3|TRBV7-7
CASSLLGASTDTQYF
TGTGCCAGCAGCTTACTTGGGGCTAGCACAGATACGCAGTATTTT
>NA|NA|TRBJ2-7|TRBV7-2
CASNQFEGSSYEQYF
TGTGCCAGCAACCAGTTTGAGGGGAGCTCCTACGAGCAGTACTTC
>NA|NA|TRBJ1-2|TRBV12-3/TRBV12-4
CASSPEKWARYGYTF
TGTGCCAGCAGCCCGGAGAAATGGGCCCGCTATGGCTACACCTTC
>many|NA|TRBJ2-3|TRBV7-2
CASSLTGLNTDTQYF
TGTGCCAGCAGCTTAACGGGACTCAACACAGATACGCAGTATTTT
>many|NA|TRBJ1-4|TRBV7-2
CASSLQVADGEKLFF
TGTGCCAGCAGCCTCCAGGTCGCGGACGGGGAAAAACTGTTTTTT
>many|NA|TRBJ2-1|TRBV5-6
CASSLVVNEQFF
TGTGCCAGCAGCTTGGTCGTCAATGAGCAGTTCTTC
>many|TRBD1|TRBJ1-2|TRBV7-2
CASSLVLVGGASYTF
TGTGCCAGCAGCTTAGTCCTGGTAGGGGGCGCGAGCTACACCTTC
>NA|TRBD2|TRBJ2-1|TRBV11-3
CASSASGEENNEQFF
TGTGCCAGCAGCGCAAGCGGGGAGGAGAACAATGAGCAGTTCTTC
>NA|NA|TRBJ2-5|TRBV10-3
CAISEFQGKETQYF
TGTGCCATCAGTGAATTCCAGGGAAAAGAGACCCAGTACTTC
>few|NA|TRBJ1-5|TRBV5-6
CASSLAVGGNQPQHF
TGTGCCAGCAGCCTTGCCGTTGGTGGGAATCAGCCCCAGCATTTT
>NA|TRBD1|TRBJ2-2|TRBV7-3
CASSSGQGKGELFF
TGTGCCAGCAGCTCTGGACAGGGGAAGGGGGAGCTGTTTTTT
>NA|TRBD2|TRBJ2-5|TRBV6-6
CASSSRTSGGAGETQYF
TGTGCCAGCAGTTCCCGGACTAGCGGGGGGGCCGGGGAGACCCAGTACTTC
>NA|TRBD2|TRBJ2-5|TRBV5-3
CASSQNPAGGQETQYF
TGTGCCAGCAGCCAGAATCCAGCGGGAGGCCAAGAGACCCAGTACTTC
>NA|TRBD2|TRBJ2-2|TRBV18
CASSPPSGRPGRRELFF
TGTGCCAGCTCACCCCCTAGCGGGAGGCCCGGACGGCGGGAGCTGTTTTTT
>NA|NA|TRBJ2-5|TRBV5-5
CASSWGTLVQETQYF
TGTGCCAGCAGCTGGGGGACACTAGTCCAAGAGACCCAGTACTTC
>NA|NA|TRBJ1-5|TRBV19
CASSFISNQPQHF
TGTGCCAGTAGTTTTATTAGCAATCAGCCCCAGCATTTT
>NA|TRBD1|TRBJ1-1|TRBV28
CASSITGTGGRIEAFF
TGTGCCAGCAGCATTACCGGGACAGGGGGTCGTATTGAAGCTTTCTTT
>NA|NA|TRBJ2-5|TRBV6-1
CASQISAQETQYF
TGTGCCAGCCAAATAAGCGCGCAAGAGACCCAGTACTTC
>NA|TRBD2|TRBJ2-3|TRBV20-1
CSASANSGAGGTLDTQYF
TGCAGTGCTAGTGCCAACAGTGGGGCGGGGGGAACTTTGGATACGCAGTATTTT
>few|NA|TRBJ2-5|TRBV6-5
CASSYESLGETQYF
TGTGCCAGCAGTTATGAGAGCCTGGGGGAGACCCAGTACTTC